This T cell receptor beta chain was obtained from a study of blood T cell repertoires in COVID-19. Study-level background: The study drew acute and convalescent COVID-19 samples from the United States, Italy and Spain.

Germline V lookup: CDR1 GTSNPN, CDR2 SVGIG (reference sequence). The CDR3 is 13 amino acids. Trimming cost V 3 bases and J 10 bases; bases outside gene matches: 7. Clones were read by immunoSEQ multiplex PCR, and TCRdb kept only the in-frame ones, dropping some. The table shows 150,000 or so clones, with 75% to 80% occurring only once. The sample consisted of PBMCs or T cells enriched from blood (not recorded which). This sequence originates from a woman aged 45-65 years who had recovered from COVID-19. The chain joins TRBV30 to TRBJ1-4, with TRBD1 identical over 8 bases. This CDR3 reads CAWRDREDRKLFF. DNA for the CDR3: TGTGCCTGGAGGGACAGGGAGGATCGAAAACTGTTTTTT. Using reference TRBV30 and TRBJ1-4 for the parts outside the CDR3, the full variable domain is SQTIHQWPATLVQPVGSPLSLECTVEGTSNPNLYWYRQAAGRGLQLLFYSVGIGQISSEVPQNLSASRPQDRQFILSSKKLLLSDSGFYLCAWRDREDRKLFFGSGTQLSVL.